This passage covers 16 T cell receptor beta chains from one sample sequenced in a study of T cells in tumors and immune-related adverse events. Some clones are missing from TCRdb's copy, which holds only in-frame ones; the method was immunoSEQ multiplex PCR. This table has 4,500 or so clones, roughly four fifths appearing once. The specimen comprised skin tissue, sampled from a patient treated with anti-PD-1 therapy. These receptors were obtained from a female donor with metastatic renal cell carcinoma.

J is TRBJ2-1 and V is TRBV27; 8 bases align to TRBD1. The germline CDR1 and CDR2 sequences are MNHEY and SMNVEV (reference sequence). The V and J ends lost 6 bases and 7 bases, in that order; junction bases with no gene match: 8. The CDR3 length is 14 residues. The CDR3 protein is CASRPTGARNEQFF. CDR3 coding DNA: TGTGCCAGCAGACCGACAGGGGCGAGGAATGAGCAGTTCTTC.

The V call is TRBV2, the J call TRBJ1-3; D is ambiguous. Germline V CDR1 and CDR2: SNHLY, FYNNEI. Trimming shortened V by 6 bases and J by 0 bases, and 18 bases separated the two germline ends. CDR3 length: 17 residues. Here the CDR3 reads CASRAYLTRASGNTIYF. CDR3 in DNA: TGTGCCAGCAGGGCCTACTTGACGAGGGCCTCTGGAAACACCATATATTTT.

The rearrangement uses TRBV30 and TRBJ1-6; perhaps TRBD1 as D (6 bases). V lost 3 bases, J lost 4 bases, and 16 bases lay in between. This CDR3 has 16 amino acids. The germline V gene encodes CDR1 GTSNPN and CDR2 SVGIG (reference sequence). The CDR3 nucleotides are TGTGCCTGGAGGCGGGTCACAGGGACGTATAATTCACCCCTCCACTTT. It specifies CAWRRVTGTYNSPLHF.

The CDR3 is CAISAVDGDYNEQFF. The CDR3 DNA reads as TGTGCCATCAGTGCCGTGGACGGCGACTACAATGAGCAGTTCTTC. The chain has TRBV10-3 and TRBJ2-1; D unclear. Per the germline V gene, CDR1 is ENHRY and CDR2 is SYGVKD. Trimming took 4 bases from V and 3 from J, leaving 13 bases between them. The CDR3 is 15 residues long.

The chain links TRBV29-1 to TRBJ2-2, with no clear D. Germline CDR1 is SQVTM and CDR2 is ANQGSEA. The CDR3 spans 13 residues. V lost 6 bases and J 6 bases, leaving 14 bases between the germline ends. Here the CDR3 reads CSVATIVSGELFF. The CDR3 DNA sequence: TGCAGCGTGGCGACAATTGTCTCCGGGGAGCTGTTTTTT.

This clone was found a few times. The V call is TRBV11-2, the J call TRBJ2-7, with D uncertain. The V gene's germline CDR1 is SGHAT and CDR2 FQNNGV. Trimming stripped 0 bases from V and 0 bases from J, with 6 bases between. The CDR3 has 14 residues. The CDR3, as DNA: TGTGCCAGCAGCTTAGAGCCTAGCTCCTACGAGCAGTACTTC. Amino acid sequence: CASSLEPSSYEQYF.

DNA of the CDR3: TGTGCCAGCAGGGGAACGAGCTCCTATAATTCACCCCTCCACTTT. Residues: CASRGTSSYNSPLHF. The chain links TRBV6-1 to TRBJ1-6, with no clear D. This CDR3 is built from 15 residues. The germline V gene encodes CDR1 MNHNS and CDR2 SASEGT. The V and J ends lost 6 bases and 0 bases respectively, with 9 bases between them.

This clone was detected only a few times. The chain links TRBV4-3 to TRBJ1-5; TRBD1 agrees at 8 bases. This CDR3 comprises 16 residues. The germline V gene has CDR1 LGHNA and CDR2 YSLEER. V was pared by 0 bases and J by 6 bases, with 7 bases of the junction left unmatched. The CDR3 loop reads CASSQDAGGAGQPQHF. The DNA for the CDR3 is TGCGCCAGCAGCCAAGATGCAGGGGGCGCAGGTCAGCCCCAGCATTTT.

This clone appeared once. This chain joins TRBV7-6 and TRBJ2-1; perhaps TRBD1 as D (5 bases). This CDR3 has 13 amino acids. With 8 bases removed from V and 0 bases from J, the gap between germline ends came to 8 bases. Looked up from germline, CDR1 is SGHVS and CDR2 is FNYEAQ. The CDR3 loop is CASGASSYNEQFF. The DNA for the CDR3 is TGTGCCAGCGGGGCGAGCTCCTACAATGAGCAGTTCTTC.

The CDR3 DNA reads TGTGCCAGCTCACCAGGGGGGATCAATCAGCCCCAGCATTTT. It codes for CASSPGGINQPQHF. The chain links TRBV18 to TRBJ1-5, with D perhaps matching TRBD1 (5 bases). This CDR3 region has 14 residues. Germline loops: CDR1 KGHSH, CDR2 LQKENI. V dropped 2 bases and J dropped 3 bases, with 8 bases sitting between them.

V is TRBV5-6 and J is TRBJ1-5; D is perhaps TRBD1 (5 bases). Germline values: CDR1 SGHDT, CDR2 YYEEEE. The germline V and J ends were trimmed by 0 bases and 0 bases, with 7 bases remaining between them. The CDR3 extends over 15 amino acids. CDR3 DNA sequence: TGTGCCAGCAGCTTGGCAGGGTATAGCAATCAGCCCCAGCATTTT. Its protein product is CASSLAGYSNQPQHF.

The DNA for the CDR3 is TGTGCCAGCAGTTTAGCACAGACTACTAGCGGGAGGCCGCAGTACTTC. This encodes CASSLAQTTSGRPQYF. This chain uses TRBV28 with TRBJ2-7; 12 bases are a match to TRBD2. CDR3 length: 16 residues. V trimming: 2 bases; J trimming: 9 bases; junction bases outside the gene matches: 11. Germline V CDR1 and CDR2: MDHEN, SYDVKM.

The rearrangement links TRBV7-2 to TRBJ2-1, with D uncertain. V was pared by 2 bases and J by 8 bases, with 10 bases between. CDR1 and CDR2 (germline): SGHTA, FQGNSA. The CDR3 is made up of 13 amino acids. CDR3: CASSLLSLHEQFF. CDR3 bases: TGTGCCAGCAGCTTATTAAGTTTGCATGAGCAGTTCTTC.

This clone was counted once. The chain recombines TRBV28 with TRBJ2-7; D not resolved. CDR3 length equals 13 residues. From germline, CDR1 is MDHEN and CDR2 SYDVKM. V gave up 6 bases and J gave up 3 bases, with 12 bases separating them. DNA of the CDR3: TGTGCCAGCAGGATGACAAGATACTACGAGCAGTACTTC. Its protein product is CASRMTRYYEQYF.

In its sample, this clone was seen once. The CDR3 sequence is CASSLETGVYGYTF. The CDR3 DNA follows: TGCGCCAGCAGCTTGGAAACAGGCGTCTATGGCTACACCTTC. This chain connects TRBV5-1 to TRBJ1-2; a possible D gene is TRBD1 (5 bases). CDR1 is SGHRS and CDR2 is YFSETQ in the germline V gene. The ends were cut back, 0 bases at V and 4 bases at J, with 10 bases in the middle. The CDR3 runs to 14 residues.

This clone showed up just once. The V call is TRBV25-1, the J call TRBJ1-2; a weak D match, TRBD1 (6 bases). In germline, CDR1 is MGHDK, CDR2 SYGVNS. This CDR3 has 14 residues. The V gene lost 1 base and the J gene lost 8 bases, with 14 bases spanning the gap. As DNA, the CDR3 is TGTGCCAGCAGTGAATTGAAGGGGGGTAGAGGCTACACCTTC. Protein: CASSELKGGRGYTF.